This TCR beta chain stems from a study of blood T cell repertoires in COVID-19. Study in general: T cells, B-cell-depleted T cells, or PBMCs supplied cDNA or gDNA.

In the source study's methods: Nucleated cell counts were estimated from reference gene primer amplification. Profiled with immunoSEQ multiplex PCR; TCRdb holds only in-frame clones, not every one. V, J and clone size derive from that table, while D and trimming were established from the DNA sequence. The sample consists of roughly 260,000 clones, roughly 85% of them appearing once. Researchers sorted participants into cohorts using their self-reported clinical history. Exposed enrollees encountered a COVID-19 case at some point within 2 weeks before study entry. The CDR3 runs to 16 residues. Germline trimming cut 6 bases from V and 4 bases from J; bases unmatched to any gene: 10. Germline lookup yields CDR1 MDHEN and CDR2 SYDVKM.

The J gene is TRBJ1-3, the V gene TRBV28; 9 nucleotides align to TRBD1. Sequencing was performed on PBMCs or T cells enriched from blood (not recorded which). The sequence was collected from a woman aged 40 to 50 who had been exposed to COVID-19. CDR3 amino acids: CASSGTGFSRGNTIYF. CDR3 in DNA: TGTGCCAGCAGCGGGACAGGGTTCAGTAGGGGAAACACCATATATTTT.